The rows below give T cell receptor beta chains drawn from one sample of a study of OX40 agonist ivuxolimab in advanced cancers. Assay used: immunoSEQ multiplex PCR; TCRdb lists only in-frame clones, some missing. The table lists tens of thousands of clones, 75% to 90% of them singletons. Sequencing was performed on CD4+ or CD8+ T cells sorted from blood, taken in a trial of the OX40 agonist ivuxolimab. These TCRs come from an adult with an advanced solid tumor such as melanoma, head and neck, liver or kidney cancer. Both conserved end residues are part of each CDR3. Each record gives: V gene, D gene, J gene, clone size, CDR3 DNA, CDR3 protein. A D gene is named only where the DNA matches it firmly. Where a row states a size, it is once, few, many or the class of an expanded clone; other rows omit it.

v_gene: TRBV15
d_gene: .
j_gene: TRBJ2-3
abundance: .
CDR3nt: TGTGCCACCAGCAAAACCGGATTGCCAGATACGCAGTATTTT
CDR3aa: CATSKTGLPDTQYF

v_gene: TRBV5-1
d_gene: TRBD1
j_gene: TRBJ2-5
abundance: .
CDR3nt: TGCGCCAGCAGCGCGCCAGGGGGTCGGGAGACCCAGTACTTC
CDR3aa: CASSAPGGRETQYF

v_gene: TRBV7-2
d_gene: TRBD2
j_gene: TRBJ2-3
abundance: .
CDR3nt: TGTGCCAGCAGCTTCGGACTAGCGGGAGGAGATACGCAGTATTTT
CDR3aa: CASSFGLAGGDTQYF

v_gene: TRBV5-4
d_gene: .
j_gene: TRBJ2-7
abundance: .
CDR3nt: TGTGCCAGCAGCCTCGGACGAGGGGGCTCCTACGAGCAGTACTTC
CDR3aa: CASSLGRGGSYEQYF

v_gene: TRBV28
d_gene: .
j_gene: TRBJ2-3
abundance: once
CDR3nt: TGTGCCAGCAGTGACGCGGCAATCTCTAGCACAGATACGCAGTATTTT
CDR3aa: CASSDAAISSTDTQYF

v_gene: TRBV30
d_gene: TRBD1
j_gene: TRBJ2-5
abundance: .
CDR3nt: TGTGCCTGGAGGGGGGACAGACAAGAGACCCAGTACTTC
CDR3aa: CAWRGDRQETQYF

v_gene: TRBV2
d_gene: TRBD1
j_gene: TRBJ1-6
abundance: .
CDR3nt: TGTGCCAGCCACCTCTTACAGGGGGCTCTTGGGTCACCCCTCCACTTT
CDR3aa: CASHLLQGALGSPLHF

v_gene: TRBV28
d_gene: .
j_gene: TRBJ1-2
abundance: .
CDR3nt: TGTGCCAGCAGTGTAACTGCTTATGGCTACACCTTC
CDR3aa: CASSVTAYGYTF

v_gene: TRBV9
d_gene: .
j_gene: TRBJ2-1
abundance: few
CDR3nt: TGTGCCAGCAGCGGAGGACGGACCAATGAGCAGTTCTTC
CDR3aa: CASSGGRTNEQFF

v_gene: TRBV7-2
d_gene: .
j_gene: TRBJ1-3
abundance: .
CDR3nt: TGTGCCAGCAGCTTAAAGGGAAGCTCTGGAAACACCATATATTTT
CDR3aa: CASSLKGSSGNTIYF

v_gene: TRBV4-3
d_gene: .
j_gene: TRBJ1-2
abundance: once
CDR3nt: TGCGCCAGCAGCCAAGGTACAAACAGGGATTATGGCTACACCTTC
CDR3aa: CASSQGTNRDYGYTF

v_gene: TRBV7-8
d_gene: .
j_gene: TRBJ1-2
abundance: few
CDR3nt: TGTGCCAGCAGCAATGGGCTAGGAGCAAACTATGGCTACACCTTC
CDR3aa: CASSNGLGANYGYTF

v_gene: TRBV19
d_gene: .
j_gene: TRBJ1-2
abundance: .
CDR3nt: TGTGCCAGTACTATGGTTGCAGGACTCAACTATGGCTACACCTTC
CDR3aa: CASTMVAGLNYGYTF

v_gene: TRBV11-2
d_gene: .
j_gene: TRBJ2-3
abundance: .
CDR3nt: TGTGCCAGCAGCTCCACTACCACAGATACGCAGTATTTT
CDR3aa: CASSSTTTDTQYF

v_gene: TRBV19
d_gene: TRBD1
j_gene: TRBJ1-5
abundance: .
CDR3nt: TGTGCCAGTTCAAACAGGGGTCAGCCCCAGCATTTT
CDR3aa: CASSNRGQPQHF

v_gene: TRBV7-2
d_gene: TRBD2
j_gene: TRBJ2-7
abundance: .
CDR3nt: TGTGCCAGCAGCTTAGCGAGAGTCGCTAGCGGGAGGCCGAGACACTCCTACGAGCAGTACTTC
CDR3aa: CASSLARVASGRPRHSYEQYF

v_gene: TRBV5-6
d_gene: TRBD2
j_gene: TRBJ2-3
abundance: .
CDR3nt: TGTGCCAGCAGCTTGGGACTAGCGGGACTCACAGATACGCAGTATTTT
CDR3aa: CASSLGLAGLTDTQYF

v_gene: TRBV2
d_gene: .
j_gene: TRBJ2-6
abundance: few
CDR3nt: TGTGCCAGTAAACCTGGGGCCAACGTCCTGACTTTC
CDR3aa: CASKPGANVLTF

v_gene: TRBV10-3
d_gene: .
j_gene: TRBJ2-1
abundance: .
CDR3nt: TGTGCCATCAGTGAGGGCGCGACCCTCAATGAGCAGTTCTTC
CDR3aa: CAISEGATLNEQFF

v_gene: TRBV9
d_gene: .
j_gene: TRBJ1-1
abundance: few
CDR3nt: TGTGCCAGCAGCGTGGCGGGAACTGAAGCTTTCTTT
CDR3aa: CASSVAGTEAFF

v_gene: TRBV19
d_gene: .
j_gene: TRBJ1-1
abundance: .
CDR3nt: TGTGCCAGCCAAAAGACACAGAACACTGAAGCTTTCTTT
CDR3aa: CASQKTQNTEAFF

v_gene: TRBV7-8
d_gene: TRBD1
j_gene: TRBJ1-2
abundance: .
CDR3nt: TGTGCCAGCAGCTTATGGGAGGACAGGGGCTACACCTTC
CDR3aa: CASSLWEDRGYTF

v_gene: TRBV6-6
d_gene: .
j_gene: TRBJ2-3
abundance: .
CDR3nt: TGTGCCAGCACCCCCGAGGGGGCAGATACGCAGTATTTT
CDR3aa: CASTPEGADTQYF

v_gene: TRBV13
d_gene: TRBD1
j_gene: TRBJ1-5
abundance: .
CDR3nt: TGTGCCAGCAGCCAGGGACAGTCCCAAGTGCCCCAGCATTTT
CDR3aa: CASSQGQSQVPQHF

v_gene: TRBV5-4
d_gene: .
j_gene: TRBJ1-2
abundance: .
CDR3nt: TGTGCCAGCAGCGAAGGTCCGGGCCAGAGTGCCTACACCTTC
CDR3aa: CASSEGPGQSAYTF

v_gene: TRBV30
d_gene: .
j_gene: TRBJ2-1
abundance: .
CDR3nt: TGTGCCTGGGGTCTCAATGAGCAGTTCTTC
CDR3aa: CAWGLNEQFF

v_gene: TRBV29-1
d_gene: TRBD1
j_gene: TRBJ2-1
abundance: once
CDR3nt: TGCAGCGCCCACGGACAGGGTTTTTTGAATGAGCAGTTCTTC
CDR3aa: CSAHGQGFLNEQFF

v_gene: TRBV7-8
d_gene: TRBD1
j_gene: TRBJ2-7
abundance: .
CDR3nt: TGTGCCAGCAGCCCCTACCGACAGGGGCACTACGAGCAGTACTTC
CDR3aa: CASSPYRQGHYEQYF

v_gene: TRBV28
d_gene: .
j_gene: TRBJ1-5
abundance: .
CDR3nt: TGTGCCAGCACCCCCTCAAGGTTGGTTCAGCCCCAGCATTTT
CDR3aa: CASTPSRLVQPQHF

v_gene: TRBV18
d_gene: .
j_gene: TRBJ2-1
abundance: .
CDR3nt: TGTGCCAGCTCCGCTCTCCCGGGCTCCAGGCCCAATGAGCAGTTCTTC
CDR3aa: CASSALPGSRPNEQFF

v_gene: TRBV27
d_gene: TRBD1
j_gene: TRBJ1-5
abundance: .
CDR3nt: TGTGCCAGCAGCCTGACAGGGAAACGCAATCAGCCCCAGCATTTT
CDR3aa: CASSLTGKRNQPQHF

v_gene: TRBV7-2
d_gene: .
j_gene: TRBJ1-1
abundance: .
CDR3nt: TGTGCCAGCAGCTTAGCGGGACGGAAGAACACTGAAGCTTTCTTT
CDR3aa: CASSLAGRKNTEAFF

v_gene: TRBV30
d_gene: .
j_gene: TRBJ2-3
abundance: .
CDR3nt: TGTGCCTGGAAAAGTCTGGCGGGGAGCACAGATACGCAGTATTTT
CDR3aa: CAWKSLAGSTDTQYF

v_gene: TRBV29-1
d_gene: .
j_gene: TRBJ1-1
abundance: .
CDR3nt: TGCAGCGTTGAAGGGAACGGACTTGGAGCTTTCTTT
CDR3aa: CSVEGNGLGAFF

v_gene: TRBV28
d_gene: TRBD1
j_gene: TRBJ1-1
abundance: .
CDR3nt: TGTGCCAGCAGCCGACAGGGGCACAAAGCTTTCTTT
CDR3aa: CASSRQGHKAFF

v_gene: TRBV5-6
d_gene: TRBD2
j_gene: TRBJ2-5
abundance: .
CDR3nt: TGTGCCAGCAGCTTTAAGACTAGCGGAGGTGGCCGAGAGACCCAGTACTTC
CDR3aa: CASSFKTSGGGRETQYF

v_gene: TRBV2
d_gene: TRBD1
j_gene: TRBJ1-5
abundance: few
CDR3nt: TGTGCCAGCGGACGACAGGGGGATCAGCCCCAGCATTTT
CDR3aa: CASGRQGDQPQHF

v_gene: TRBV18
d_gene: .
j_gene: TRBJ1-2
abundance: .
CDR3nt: TGTGCCAGCTCACCCCAGGGGAATTACTATGGCTACACCTTC
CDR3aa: CASSPQGNYYGYTF

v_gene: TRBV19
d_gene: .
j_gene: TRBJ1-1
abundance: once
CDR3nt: TGTGCCAGTAAACTAACAGGGAACACTGAAGCTTTCTTT
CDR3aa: CASKLTGNTEAFF

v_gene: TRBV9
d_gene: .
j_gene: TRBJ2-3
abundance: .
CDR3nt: TGTGCCAGCAGCGTAGATGTCTCCTCAGATACGCAGTATTTT
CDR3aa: CASSVDVSSDTQYF

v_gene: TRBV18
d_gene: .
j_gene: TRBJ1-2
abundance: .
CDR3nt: TGTGCCAGCTCACCACCGGCGCAGCCCCACTACACCTTC
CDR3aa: CASSPPAQPHYTF

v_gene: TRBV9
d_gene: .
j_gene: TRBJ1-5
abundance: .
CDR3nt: TGTGCCAGCAGTGCAAGTAGTGGGAGCAATCAGCCCCAGCATTTT
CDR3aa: CASSASSGSNQPQHF

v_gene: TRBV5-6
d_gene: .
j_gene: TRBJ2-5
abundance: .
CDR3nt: TGTGCCAGCAGTCTTCCGGGACCCCCGCAGACCCAGTACTTC
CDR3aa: CASSLPGPPQTQYF

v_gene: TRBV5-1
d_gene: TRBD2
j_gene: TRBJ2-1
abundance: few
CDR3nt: TGCGCCTCACGGACTAGCGCCAATGAGCAGTTCTTC
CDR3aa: CASRTSANEQFF

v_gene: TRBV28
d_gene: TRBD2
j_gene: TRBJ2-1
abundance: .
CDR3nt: TGTGCCAGCAGTTTCTCCCGACTAGCGTGGAATGAGCAGTTCTTC
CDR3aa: CASSFSRLAWNEQFF

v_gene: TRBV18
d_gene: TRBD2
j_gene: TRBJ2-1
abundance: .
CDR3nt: TGTGCCAGCTCACCCGGGACTAGCGGAGACAATGAGCAGTTCTTC
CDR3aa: CASSPGTSGDNEQFF

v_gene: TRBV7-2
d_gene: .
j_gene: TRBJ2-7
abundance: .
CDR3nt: TGTGCCAGCAGCTTAACCGGGGGCGCCTACGAGCAGTACTTC
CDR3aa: CASSLTGGAYEQYF

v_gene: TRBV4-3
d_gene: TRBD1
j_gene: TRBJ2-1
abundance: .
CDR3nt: TGCGCCAGCAGCCAAGAGTCTGGCGACAGGGGGTACTCCTACAATGAGCAGTTCTTC
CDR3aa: CASSQESGDRGYSYNEQFF

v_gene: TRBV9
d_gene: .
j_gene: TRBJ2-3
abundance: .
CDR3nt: TGTGCCAGCAGCGTAGACGATGGTCCGGGAGATACGCAGTATTTT
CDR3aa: CASSVDDGPGDTQYF